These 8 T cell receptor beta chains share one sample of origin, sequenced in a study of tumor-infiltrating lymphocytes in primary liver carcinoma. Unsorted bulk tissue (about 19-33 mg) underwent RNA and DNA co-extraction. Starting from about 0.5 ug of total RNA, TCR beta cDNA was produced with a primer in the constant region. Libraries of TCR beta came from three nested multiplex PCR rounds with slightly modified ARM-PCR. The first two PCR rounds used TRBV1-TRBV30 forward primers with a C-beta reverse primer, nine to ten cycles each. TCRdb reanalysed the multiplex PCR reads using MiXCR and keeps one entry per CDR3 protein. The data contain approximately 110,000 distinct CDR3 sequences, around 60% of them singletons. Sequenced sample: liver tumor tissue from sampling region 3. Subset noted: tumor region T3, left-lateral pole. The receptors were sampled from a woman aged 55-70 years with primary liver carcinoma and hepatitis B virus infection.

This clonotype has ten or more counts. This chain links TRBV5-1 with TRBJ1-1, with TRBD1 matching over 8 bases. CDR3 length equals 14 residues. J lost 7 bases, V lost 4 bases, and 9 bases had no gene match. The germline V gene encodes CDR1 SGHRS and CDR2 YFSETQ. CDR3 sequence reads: CASSGPGQVNEAFF. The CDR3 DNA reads TGCGCCAGCAGCGGTCCGGGACAGGTCAATGAAGCTTTCTTT.

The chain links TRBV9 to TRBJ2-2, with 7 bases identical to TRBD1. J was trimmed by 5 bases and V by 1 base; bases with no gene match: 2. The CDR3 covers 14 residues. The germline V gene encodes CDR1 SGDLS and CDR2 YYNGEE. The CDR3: CASSVSDRTGELFF. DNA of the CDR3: TGTGCCAGCAGCGTATCGGACAGGACCGGGGAGCTGTTTTTT.

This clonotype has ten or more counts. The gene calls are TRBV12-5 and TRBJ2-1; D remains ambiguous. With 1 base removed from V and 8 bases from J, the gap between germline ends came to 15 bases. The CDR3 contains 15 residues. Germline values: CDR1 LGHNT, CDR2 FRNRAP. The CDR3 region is CASGLGTLPGHEQFF. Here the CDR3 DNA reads TGTGCTAGTGGTTTGGGCACCCTCCCCGGACATGAGCAGTTCTTC.

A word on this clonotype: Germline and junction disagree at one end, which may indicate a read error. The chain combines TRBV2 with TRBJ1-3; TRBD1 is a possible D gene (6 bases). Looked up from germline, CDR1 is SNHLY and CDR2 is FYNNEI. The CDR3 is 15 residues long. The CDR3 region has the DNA TGTGCCAGCAATCGGGACACATACTCTGGAAACACCGTATATTTT. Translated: CASNRDTYSGNTVYF. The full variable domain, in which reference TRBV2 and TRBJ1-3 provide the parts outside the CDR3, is EPEVTQTPSHQVTQMGQEVILRCVPISNHLYFYWYRQILGQKVEFLVSFYNNEISEKSEIFDDQFSVERPDGSNFTLKIRSTKLEDSAMYFCASNRDTYSGNTVYFGEGSWLTVV.

This CDR3 reads CAGTPWGSGRNGATYEQYF. The CDR3 region has the DNA TGCGCCGGCACTCCATGGGGTAGCGGGAGGAACGGGGCGACCTACGAGCAGTACTTC. V and J are TRBV10-2 and TRBJ2-7, with 10 bases that match TRBD2. The germline CDR1 and CDR2 sequences are WSHSY and SAAADI. The CDR3 sequence is 19 residues long. Losses at the gene ends were 11 bases for V and 2 bases for J; bases not matched to a gene: 24.

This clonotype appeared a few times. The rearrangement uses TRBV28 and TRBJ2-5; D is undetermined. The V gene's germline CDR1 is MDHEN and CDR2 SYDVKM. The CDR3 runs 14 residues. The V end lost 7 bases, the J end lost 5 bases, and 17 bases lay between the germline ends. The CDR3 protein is CASTAAVASETQYF. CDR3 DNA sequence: TGTGCCAGCACCGCGGCAGTGGCGTCGGAGACCCAGTACTTC. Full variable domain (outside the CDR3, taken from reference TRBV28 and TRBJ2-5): DVKVTQSSRYLVKRTGEKVFLECVQDMDHENMFWYRQDPGLGLRLIYFSYDVKMKEKGDIPEGYSVSREKKERFSLILESASTNQTSMYLCASTAAVASETQYFGPGTRLLVL.

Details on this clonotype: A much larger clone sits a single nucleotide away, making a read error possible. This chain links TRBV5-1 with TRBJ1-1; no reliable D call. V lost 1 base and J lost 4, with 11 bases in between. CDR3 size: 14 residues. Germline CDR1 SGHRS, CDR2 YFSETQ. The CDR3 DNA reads TGCGCCAGCAGCTTGAGGGCTTTGGGCACTGAAGCTTTCTTT. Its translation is CASSLRALGTEAFF. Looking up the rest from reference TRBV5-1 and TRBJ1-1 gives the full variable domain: KAGVTQTPRYLIKTRGQQVTLSCSPISGHRSVSWYQQTPGQGLQFLFEYFSETQRNKGNFPGRFSGRQFSNSRSEMNVSTLELGDSALYLCASSLRALGTEAFFGQGTRLTVV.

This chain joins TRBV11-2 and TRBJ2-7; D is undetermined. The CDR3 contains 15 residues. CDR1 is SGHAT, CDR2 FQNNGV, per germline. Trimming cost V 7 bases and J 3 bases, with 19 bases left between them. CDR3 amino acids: CASTRASSNYYEQYF. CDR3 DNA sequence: TGTGCCAGCACCAGAGCATCTTCTAACTACTACGAGCAGTACTTC. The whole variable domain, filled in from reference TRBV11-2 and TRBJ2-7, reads EAGVAQSPRYKIIEKRQSVAFWCNPISGHATLYWYQQILGQGPKLLIQFQNNGVVDDSQLPKDRFSAERLKGVDSTLKIQPAKLEDSAVYLCASTRASSNYYEQYFGPGTRLTVT.